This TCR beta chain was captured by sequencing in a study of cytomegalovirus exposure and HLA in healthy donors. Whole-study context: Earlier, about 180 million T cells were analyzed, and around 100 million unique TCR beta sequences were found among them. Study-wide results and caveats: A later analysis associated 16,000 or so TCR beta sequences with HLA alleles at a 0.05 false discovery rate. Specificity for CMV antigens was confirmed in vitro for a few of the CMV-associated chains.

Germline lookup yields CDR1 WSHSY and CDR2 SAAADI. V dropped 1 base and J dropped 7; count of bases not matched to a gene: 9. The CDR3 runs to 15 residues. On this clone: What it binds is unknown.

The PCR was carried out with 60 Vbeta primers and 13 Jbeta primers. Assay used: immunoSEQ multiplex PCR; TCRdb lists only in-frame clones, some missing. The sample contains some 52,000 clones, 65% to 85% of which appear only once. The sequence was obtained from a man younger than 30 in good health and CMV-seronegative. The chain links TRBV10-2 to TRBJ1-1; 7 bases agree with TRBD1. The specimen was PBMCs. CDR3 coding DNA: TGCGCCAGCAGTGAGTGGACAGGAGGGCAAGGTGAAGCTTTCTTT. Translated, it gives CASSEWTGGQGEAFF.